These T cell receptor beta chains were read from a single sample in a study of T-cell reconstitution after alpha-beta-depleted transplantation in children. A single record per CDR3 protein comes from TCRdb applying MiXCR to the PCR reads. The data contain fewer than 450,000 distinct CDR3 sequences, 15% to 20% of them seen just once; the ten biggest clones take up roughly 40%. The material was PBMCs, mostly from graft donor cells, obtained 360 days after TCRalphabeta/CD19-depleted stem cell transplant. All receptors derive from a male patient between 2 and 10 years old who had a stem cell transplant for acute lymphoblastic leukemia, so the T cells may come from the graft donor. Each CDR3 is given without its conserved first and last residue. Each record gives: J gene, V gene, CDR3 protein.

TRBJ1-1,TRBV28,ASSSQQGLYTEAF
TRBJ2-5,TRBV20-1,SARGGGTGPQETQY
TRBJ2-7,TRBV20-1,SASGTAGGHLSSYEQY
TRBJ2-7,TRBV6-5,ASSYSRSIQQY
TRBJ2-2,TRBV21-1,ASSKENRDYTNTGELF
TRBJ2-7,TRBV4-3,ASSQDGGNAYEQY
TRBJ2-2,TRBV28,ASSTMPGLADFTGELF
TRBJ2-7,TRBV11-2,ASSLTTGGEQY
TRBJ1-1,TRBV28,ASSSSQDRAKAF
TRBJ2-7,TRBV29-1,SVVVGVTEQY
TRBJ2-1,TRBV7-9,ASSLAYRGGSYNEQF
TRBJ2-1,TRBV28,ASSFTSGRTYNEQF
TRBJ2-3,TRBV7-2,ASSLVGPTFTDTQY
TRBJ2-1,TRBV6-2/TRBV6-3,ASGRSNEQF
TRBJ2-1,TRBV7-3,ASSWASGHNNEQF
TRBJ2-2,TRBV4-2,ASSGPQGGELF
TRBJ1-3,TRBV4-3,ASSQEPVPGYSGNTIY
TRBJ2-5,TRBV28,ASSLWGEGETQY
TRBJ2-1,TRBV7-2,ASSLEKGGKF
TRBJ1-1,TRBV4-1,ASSLQGVGSTEAF
TRBJ2-7,TRBV5-1,ASSSLSGKDEQY
TRBJ1-5,TRBV6-1,ASSERAGSNQPQH
TRBJ2-7,TRBV27,ASSPDVLYEQY
TRBJ2-1,TRBV11-1,ASSGRGSSYNEQF
TRBJ2-7,TRBV7-8,ASSLLYKWQGAVYEQY
TRBJ2-1,TRBV9,ASNREGFYNEQF
TRBJ2-7,TRBV6-5,ASSYLDSIGYEQY
TRBJ1-5,TRBV21-1,ASSKVSASRDQPQH
TRBJ2-3,TRBV5-1,ASSREWADTQY
TRBJ2-7,TRBV7-9,ASSLAVTGHPSYEQY
TRBJ1-1,TRBV6-1,ASSRRQGPKNTEAF
TRBJ2-3,TRBV12-3/TRBV12-4,ASRLSSGATDTQY
TRBJ2-7,TRBV20-1,SATRDRVGEQY
TRBJ2-3,TRBV6-5,ASSYSAGATQY
TRBJ2-1,TRBV5-1,ASSPRMTSGSFYNEQF
TRBJ2-3,TRBV6-2/TRBV6-3,ASSLRTGRKALLHTDTQY
TRBJ2-7,TRBV6-1,ASSLARLSYEQY
TRBJ1-2,TRBV10-3,AISAQTGQSNYGYT
TRBJ1-2,TRBV27,ASSLSGRQASNYGYT
TRBJ2-7,TRBV20-1,SASPGARVDEQY
TRBJ1-1,TRBV11-2,ASSLAVSARQAF